These 13 T cell receptor beta chains originate from one sample sequenced in a study of identical twins. In TCRdb, the 5' RACE reads were re-called with MiXCR into one record per CDR3 protein. The table shows roughly 1.6 million distinct CDR3 sequences, with more than 30% occurring only once. The sequencing sample was made of cord blood. These receptors originate from a newborn girl in good health.

The rearrangement links TRBV7-2 to TRBJ1-6; D unresolved. Trimming cost V 1 base and J 5 bases, with 9 bases left between them. The germline gives CDR1 SGHTA, CDR2 FQGNSA. This CDR3 comprises 15 residues. The CDR3 is CASSLERGNNSPLHF. The DNA of the CDR3 is TGTGCCAGCAGCTTAGAGCGGGGAAATAATTCACCCCTCCACTTT.

The CDR3 loop reads CASSSGDLKGYTF. The CDR3 DNA follows: TGTGCCAGCAGCTCTGGGGATCTCAAGGGCTACACCTTC. The chain is built from TRBV28 and TRBJ1-2; no reliable D call. The germline CDR1 and CDR2 sequences are MDHEN and SYDVKM. CDR3 length equals 13 residues. V shed 6 bases and J shed 8 bases, with 16 bases lying between them.

The CDR3 protein is CASIPPYDEQYF. The CDR3 DNA follows: TGTGCCAGCATTCCACCTTACGACGAGCAGTACTTC. The chain links TRBV5-4 to TRBJ2-4; D is ambiguous. The J call may be faulty, since TRBJ2-7 better matches the DNA end. Germline V gene data show CDR1 as SGHNT and CDR2 as YYREEE (reference sequence). The CDR3 totals 12 residues.

The sample holds a few counts of this clonotype. V and J are TRBV7-9 and TRBJ1-2; D unresolved. This CDR3 has 13 amino acids. Germline V gives CDR1 SEHNR, CDR2 FQNEAQ (reference sequence). Between the trimmed V and J ends, which lost 4 bases and 4 bases, there was a span of 10 bases. CDR3 region: CASSSDGPYGYTF. The DNA of the CDR3 is TGTGCCAGCAGCTCAGACGGTCCCTATGGCTACACCTTC.

This clonotype was seen ten or more times. This chain uses TRBV14 with TRBJ2-1; no clear D. Trimming removed 3 bases from V and 5 bases from J, with 5 bases in between. Germline CDR1 is SGHDN and CDR2 is FVKESK. There are 12 residues in the CDR3. In DNA form, the CDR3 reads TGTGCCAGCAGCCATTCCCACAATGAGCAGTTCTTC. Residues: CASSHSHNEQFF. Supplemented by reference TRBV14 and TRBJ2-1, the full variable domain reads EAGVTQFPSHSVIEKGQTVTLRCDPISGHDNLYWYRRVMGKEIKFLLHFVKESKQDESGMPNNRFLAERTGGTYSTLKVQPAELEDSGVYFCASSHSHNEQFFGPGTRLTVL.

CDR3 sequence reads: CSARGNRGLDYGYTF. The CDR3 nucleotides are TGCAGTGCTAGAGGAAACAGGGGGTTAGACTATGGCTACACCTTC. V gene TRBV20-1 combines with J gene TRBJ1-2; 8 bases align to TRBD1. Unmatched junction bases numbered 7, after V lost 1 base and J lost 3 bases. This CDR3 has 15 amino acids. CDR1 is DFQATT and CDR2 is SNEGSKA in the germline V gene (reference sequence).

The rearrangement uses TRBV20-1 and TRBJ2-7; perhaps D is TRBD1 or TRBD2 (5 bases each). Trimming stripped 3 bases from V and 0 bases from J, with 18 bases between. Germline-derived CDR1 and CDR2 are DFQATT and SNEGSKA (reference sequence). This CDR3 has 16 residues. Here the CDR3 DNA reads TGCAGTGCTAGGGGCGCGACGGGACCGTCCTCCTACGAGCAGTACTTC. Its translation: CSARGATGPSSYEQYF.

This chain uses TRBV7-2 with TRBJ2-5, with D maybe TRBD2 (5 bases). Germline V gene data show CDR1 as SGHTA and CDR2 as FQGNSA. The germline V and J ends were trimmed by 3 bases and 11 bases, with 16 bases remaining between them. The CDR3 loop spans 13 amino acids. CDR3 nucleotide sequence: TGTGCCAGCAGCTTCGGGCTAGCCAGTGAGCAGTACTTC. Residues: CASSFGLASEQYF.

A few counts support this clonotype. The gene calls are TRBV3-1 and TRBJ1-1; D remains unclear. The germline V gene encodes CDR1 LGHDT and CDR2 YNNKEL (reference sequence). The CDR3 loop spans 14 amino acids. V lost 1 base, J lost 4 bases, and 10 bases lay in between. The CDR3 loop reads CASSQGRRTTEAFF. The CDR3 DNA follows: TGTGCCAGCAGCCAAGGCCGCAGGACCACTGAAGCTTTCTTT.

This chain joins TRBV7-2 and TRBJ1-5, with D possibly being TRBD1 (5 bases). In germline, CDR1 is SGHTA, CDR2 FQGNSA. The CDR3 is 15 residues long. V lost 2 bases, J lost 7 bases, and 15 bases lay in between. CDR3 sequence: CASSLRRQGWQPQHF. Here the CDR3 DNA reads TGTGCCAGCAGCTTAAGGCGGCAGGGCTGGCAGCCCCAGCATTTT. Combining the CDR3 with reference TRBV7-2 and TRBJ1-5 gives the whole variable domain GAGVSQSPSNKVTEKGKDVELRCDPISGHTALYWYRQSLGQGLEFLIYFQGNSAPDKSGLPSDRFSAERTGGSVSTLTIQRTQQEDSAVYLCASSLRRQGWQPQHFGDGTRLSIL.

A word on this clonotype: Germline is not matched at one junction end, which may reflect a read error. This chain joins TRBV6-6 and TRBJ1-2; D uncertain. The CDR3 length is 14 residues. CDR1 MNHNY and CDR2 SVGAGI come from the germline V gene (reference sequence). CDR3 in amino acids: CASSYWTVRYDYTF. For the CDR3, the DNA is TGTGCCAGCAGTTACTGGACGGTGCGGTATGACTACACCTTC.

Remarks on this clonotype: Relative to the germline gene, one junction end is altered; a read error may explain this. The chain recombines TRBV7-7 with TRBJ2-7, with D perhaps assigned TRBD1 or TRBD2 (6 bases each). Germline V lookup: CDR1 SSHAT, CDR2 FNYEAQ (reference sequence). This CDR3 is 13 amino acids long. The CDR3 DNA sequence: TGTGCTAGCAGCTTAGTAAGGGGGGACGAGCAGTACTTC. This translates into CASSLVRGDEQYF.

The genes are TRBV3-1 and TRBJ2-5; a weak D match, TRBD2 (6 bases). Deletions cut 4 bases from V and 0 bases from J, with 12 bases between. CDR3 length: 15 residues. The germline V gene encodes CDR1 LGHDT and CDR2 YNNKEL (reference sequence). The CDR3 DNA follows: TGTGCCAGCAGCCGTTTTAGCGGACACCAAGAGACCCAGTACTTC. Translation gives CASSRFSGHQETQYF.